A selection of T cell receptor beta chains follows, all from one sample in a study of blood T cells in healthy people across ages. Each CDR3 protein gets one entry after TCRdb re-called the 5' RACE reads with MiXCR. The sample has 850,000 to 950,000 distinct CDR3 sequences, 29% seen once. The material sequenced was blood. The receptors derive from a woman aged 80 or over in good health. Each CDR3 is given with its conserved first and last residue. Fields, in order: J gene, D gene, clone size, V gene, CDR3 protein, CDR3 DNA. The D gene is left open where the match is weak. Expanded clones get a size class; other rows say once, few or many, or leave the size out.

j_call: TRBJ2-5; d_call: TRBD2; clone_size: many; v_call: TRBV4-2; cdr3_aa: CASSQDPGEGETQYF; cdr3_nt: TGTGCCAGCAGCCAAGATCCGGGGGAGGGAGAGACCCAGTACTTC
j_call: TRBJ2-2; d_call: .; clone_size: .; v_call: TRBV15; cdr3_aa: CATSRDRVNTGERFF; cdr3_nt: TGTGCCACCAGCAGGGACAGAGTCAACACCGGGGAGCGGTTTTTT
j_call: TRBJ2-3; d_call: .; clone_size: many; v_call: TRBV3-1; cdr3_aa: CASSGLYTDTQYF; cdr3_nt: TGTGCCAGCAGCGGCTTGTACACAGATACGCAGTATTTT
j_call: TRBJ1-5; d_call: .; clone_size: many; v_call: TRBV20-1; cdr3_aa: CSALGEAYSNQPQHF; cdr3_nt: TGCAGTGCCCTTGGGGAGGCGTATAGCAATCAGCCCCAGCATTTT
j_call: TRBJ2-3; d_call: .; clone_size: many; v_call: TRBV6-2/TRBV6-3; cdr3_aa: CASSPVWGALTDTQYF; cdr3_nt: TGTGCCAGCAGTCCAGTATGGGGGGCTCTCACAGATACGCAGTATTTT
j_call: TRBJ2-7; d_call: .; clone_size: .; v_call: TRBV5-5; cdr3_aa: CASSSAPGIVYEQYF; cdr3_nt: TGTGCCAGCAGCTCGGCCCCAGGGATTGTCTACGAGCAGTACTTC
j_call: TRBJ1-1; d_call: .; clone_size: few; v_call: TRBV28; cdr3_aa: CASSSNTHEAFF; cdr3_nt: TGTGCCAGCAGCTCTAACACTCATGAAGCTTTCTTT
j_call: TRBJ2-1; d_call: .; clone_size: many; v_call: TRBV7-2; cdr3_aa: CASSLRVGNEQFF; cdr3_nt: TGTGCCAGCAGCTTAAGGGTAGGAAATGAGCAGTTCTTC
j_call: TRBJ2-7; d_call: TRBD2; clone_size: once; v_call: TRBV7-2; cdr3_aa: CTSSLEVAGGRSQYF; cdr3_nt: TGTACCAGCAGCTTAGAGGTAGCGGGGGGGCGGTCCCAGTACTTC
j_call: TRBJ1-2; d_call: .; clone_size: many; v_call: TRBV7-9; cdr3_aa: CASRGPTEGGIDGYTF; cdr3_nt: TGTGCCAGCCGCGGCCCAACAGAGGGGGGCATCGATGGCTACACCTTC
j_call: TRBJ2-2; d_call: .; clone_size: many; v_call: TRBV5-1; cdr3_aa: CASSDSGDISGELFF; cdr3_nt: TGCGCCAGCAGCGATTCCGGGGATATCAGCGGGGAGCTGTTTTTT
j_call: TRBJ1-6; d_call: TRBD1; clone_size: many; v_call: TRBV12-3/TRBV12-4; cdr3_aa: CASSPGGPLHF; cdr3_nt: TGTGCCAGCAGCCCAGGGGGACCCCTCCACTTT
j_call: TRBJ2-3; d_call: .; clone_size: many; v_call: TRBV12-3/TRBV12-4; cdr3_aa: CASSYRQHTDTQYF; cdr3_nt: TGTGCCAGCAGCTATCGACAGCACACAGATACGCAGTATTTT
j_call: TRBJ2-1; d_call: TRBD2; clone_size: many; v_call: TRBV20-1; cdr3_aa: CSATGLAANNEQFF; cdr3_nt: TGCAGTGCTACGGGACTAGCGGCCAACAATGAGCAGTTCTTC
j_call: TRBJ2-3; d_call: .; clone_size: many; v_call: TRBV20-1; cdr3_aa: CSARDSFSTDTQYF; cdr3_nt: TGCAGTGCTAGGGACAGTTTTAGCACAGATACGCAGTATTTT
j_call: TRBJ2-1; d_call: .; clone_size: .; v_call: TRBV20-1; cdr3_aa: CSARTLGRVKYNEQFF; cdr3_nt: TGCAGTGCTCGGACCCTAGGGCGGGTTAAGTACAATGAGCAGTTCTTC
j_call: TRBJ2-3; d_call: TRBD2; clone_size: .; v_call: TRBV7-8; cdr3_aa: CASSPMGLAGDFADTQYF; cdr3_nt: TGTGCCAGCAGCCCGATGGGACTAGCGGGAGATTTCGCAGATACGCAGTATTTT
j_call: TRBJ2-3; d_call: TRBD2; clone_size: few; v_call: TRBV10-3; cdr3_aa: CAISGSTGTSGNTDTQYF; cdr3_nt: TGTGCCATCAGTGGTTCGACCGGGACTAGCGGGAACACAGATACGCAGTATTTT
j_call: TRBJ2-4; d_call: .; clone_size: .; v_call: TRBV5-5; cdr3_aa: CASSSTTGGDKNIQYF; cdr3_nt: TGTGCCAGCAGCTCAACCACAGGGGGGGACAAAAACATTCAGTACTTC
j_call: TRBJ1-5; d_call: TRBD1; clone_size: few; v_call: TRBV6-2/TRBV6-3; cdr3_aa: CASSRTGERQPQHF; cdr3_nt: TGTGCCAGCAGCCGAACAGGGGAGAGACAGCCCCAGCATTTT
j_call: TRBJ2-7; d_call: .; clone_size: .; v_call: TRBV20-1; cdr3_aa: CSAKGVQTYNEQYF; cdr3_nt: TGCAGTGCCAAAGGGGTACAGACCTACAATGAGCAGTACTTC
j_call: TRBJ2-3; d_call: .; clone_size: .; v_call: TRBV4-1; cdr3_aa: CASSQEVTRSGTDTQYF; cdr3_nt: TGCGCCAGCAGCCAAGAGGTGACGAGAAGCGGCACAGATACGCAGTATTTT
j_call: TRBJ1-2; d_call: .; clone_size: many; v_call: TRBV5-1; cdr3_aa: CASSRDRPARYGYTF; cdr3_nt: TGCGCCAGCAGCCGCGACAGGCCGGCGCGCTATGGCTACACCTTC
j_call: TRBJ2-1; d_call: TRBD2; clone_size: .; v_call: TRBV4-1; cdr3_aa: CASSKLRLAGIYNEQFF; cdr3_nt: TGCGCCAGCAGCAAACTTCGACTAGCGGGGATCTACAATGAGCAGTTCTTC
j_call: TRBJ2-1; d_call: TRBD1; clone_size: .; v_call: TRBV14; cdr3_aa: CAGSQDRAGYNEQFF; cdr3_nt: TGTGCCGGCAGCCAAGACAGGGCAGGATACAATGAGCAGTTCTTC
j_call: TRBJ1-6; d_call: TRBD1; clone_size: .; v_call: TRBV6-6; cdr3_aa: CASSRTGGASPLHF; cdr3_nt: TGTGCCAGCAGCCGAACAGGGGGCGCATCACCCCTCCACTTT
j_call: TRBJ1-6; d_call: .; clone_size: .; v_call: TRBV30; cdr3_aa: CACPRGEGRNSPLHF; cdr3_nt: TGTGCCTGTCCCCGGGGCGAAGGGAGGAATTCACCCCTCCACTTT
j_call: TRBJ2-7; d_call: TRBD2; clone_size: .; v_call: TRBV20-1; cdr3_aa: CSASRGSGRGEQYF; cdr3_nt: TGCAGTGCCAGCCGAGGGAGCGGGAGGGGCGAGCAGTACTTC
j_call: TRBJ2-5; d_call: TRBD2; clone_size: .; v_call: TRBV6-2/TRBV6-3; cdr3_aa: CASSIAGNWEETQYF; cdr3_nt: TGTGCCAGCAGTATAGCGGGGAATTGGGAAGAGACCCAGTACTTC
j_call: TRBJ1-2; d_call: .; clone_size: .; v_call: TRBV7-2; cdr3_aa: CASSLGGTKAYGYTF; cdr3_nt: TGTGCCAGCAGCTTAGGGGGGACAAAGGCCTATGGCTACACCTTC
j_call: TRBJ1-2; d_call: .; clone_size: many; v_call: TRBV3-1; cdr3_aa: CASSQTGRNYGYTF; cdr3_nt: TGTGCCAGCAGCCAAACAGGACGGAACTATGGCTACACCTTC
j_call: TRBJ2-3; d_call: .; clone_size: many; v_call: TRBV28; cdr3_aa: CASSFIGGGTDTQYF; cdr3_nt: TGTGCCAGCAGTTTTATCGGCGGGGGCACAGATACGCAGTATTTT